These 22 T cell receptor beta chains share one sample of origin, sequenced in a study of control samples from healthy donors and cancer patients. Profiling relied on immunoSEQ multiplex PCR, and the TCRdb table lists in-frame clones only, not all of them. The sample shows 130,000 or so clones, around nine tenths of them seen only once. Sequencing was carried out using blood. The origin of the receptors is a man in his fifties in good health.

This clone has just a few counts. This sequence joins TRBV12-5 and TRBJ1-1, with 10 bases lining up with TRBD1. V was clipped by 9 bases and J by 4 bases; unmatched bases: 8. Germline V CDR1 and CDR2: LGHNT, FRNRAP. This CDR3 comprises 14 residues. The CDR3 spells CASAQTGGITEAFF. The CDR3, as DNA: TGTGCTAGCGCTCAGACAGGGGGCATCACTGAAGCTTTCTTT.

This chain joins TRBV11-1 and TRBJ2-5; weak D call: TRBD1 (6 bases). CDR3 length: 14 residues. V shed 5 bases and J shed 4 bases, with 14 bases lying between them. From germline, CDR1 is SGHAT and CDR2 FQDESV (reference sequence). CDR3 amino acids: CASSQTGIRETQYF. The CDR3 DNA reads TGTGCCAGCAGCCAAACAGGGATACGAGAGACCCAGTACTTC.

V and J are TRBV3-1 (or the pseudogene TRBV3-2) and TRBJ2-1, with D possibly matching TRBD1 (6 bases). Germline values: CDR1 LGHDT, CDR2 YNNKEL (reference sequence). The CDR3 extends over 16 amino acids. Between the trimmed V and J ends, which lost 1 base and 3 bases, there was a span of 13 bases. The CDR3 DNA reads TGTGCCAGCAGCCAAGTAAGACAGGTCGGCTACAATGAGCAGTTCTTC. This translates into CASSQVRQVGYNEQFF.

The chain uses TRBV10-2 and TRBJ1-1, with D hard to call. V lost 6 bases, J lost 6 bases, and 11 bases lay in between. The CDR3 runs to 12 residues. CDR1 and CDR2 from the germline V gene are WSHSY and SAAADI. The chain's CDR3 is CASSHTTAEAFF. The CDR3 DNA reads TGCGCCAGCAGCCACACCACGGCTGAAGCTTTCTTT.

This clone was counted between two and nine times. The V and J genes are TRBV5-1 and TRBJ1-6; D ambiguous. The CDR3 totals 16 residues. V was pared by 0 bases and J by 6 bases, with 13 bases between. The germline CDR1 and CDR2 sequences are SGHRS and YFSETQ. In DNA form, the CDR3 reads TGCGCCAGCAGCTTGGGTCTATACAGAGCTAATTCACCCCTCCACTTT. Residues: CASSLGLYRANSPLHF.

The chain uses TRBV6-1 and TRBJ2-5; unclear D gene. The CDR3 has 12 amino acids. CDR1 MNHNS and CDR2 SASEGT come from the germline V gene. Trimming stripped 2 bases from V and 5 bases from J, with 6 bases between. CDR3 in amino acids: CASSEMGETQYF. The DNA for the CDR3 is TGTGCCAGCAGTGAAATGGGCGAGACCCAGTACTTC.

This chain uses TRBV4-1 with TRBJ1-6; maybe TRBD1 (6 bases). The CDR3 length is 15 residues. The germline CDR1 and CDR2 sequences are MGHRA and YSYEKL. V was cut by 4 bases and J by 5 bases, with 12 bases left in between. The CDR3: CASSRKTGDNSPLHF. The CDR3, as DNA: TGCGCCAGCAGCCGCAAGACAGGAGATAATTCACCCCTCCACTTT.

This chain joins TRBV18 and TRBJ1-2, with D uncertain. V lost 3 bases and J lost 3, with 8 bases in between. CDR1 KGHSH and CDR2 LQKENI come from the germline V gene. The CDR3 length is 13 residues. CDR3 DNA: TGTGCCAGCTCACCCGAGGGAGACTATGGCTACACCTTC. It specifies CASSPEGDYGYTF.

The rearrangement links TRBV4-2 to TRBJ2-1, with D possibly called TRBD1 or TRBD2 (5 bases each). The CDR3 runs 14 residues. Germline values: CDR1 LGHNA, CDR2 YNFKEQ. The ends were cut back, 0 bases at V and 10 bases at J, with 13 bases in the middle. The chain's CDR3 is CASSQDAGAREQFF. CDR3 coding DNA: TGTGCCAGCAGCCAAGATGCCGGGGCCAGGGAGCAGTTCTTC.

The V and J genes are TRBV28 and TRBJ2-1, with D possibly TRBD2 on 5 matching bases. The CDR3 sequence is 16 residues long. Looked up from germline, CDR1 is MDHEN and CDR2 is SYDVKM. V dropped 2 bases and J dropped 6 bases, with 17 bases sitting between them. The CDR3 region has the DNA TGTGCCAGCAGTTTAAGCTCGTTTGTCGGGATCAATGAGCAGTTCTTC. Protein: CASSLSSFVGINEQFF.

The chain carries TRBV4-1 and TRBJ2-5; 7 positions match TRBD1. The CDR3 is 13 amino acids. The germline V gene has CDR1 MGHRA and CDR2 YSYEKL. V lost 5 bases to trimming and J lost 3 bases; unmatched junction nucleotides: 3. The DNA for the CDR3 is TGCGCCAGCAGCAGAGACAGGGAAGAGACCCAGTACTTC. This sequence encodes CASSRDREETQYF.

Only one count was recorded for this clone. The V call is TRBV7-7, the J call TRBJ2-2; unclear D gene. CDR1 is SSHAT, CDR2 FNYEAQ, per germline (reference sequence). V shed 2 bases and J shed 0 bases, with 7 bases lying between them. The CDR3 has 15 amino acids. DNA for the CDR3: TGTGCCAGCAGCTTAATCAGCGCGAACACCGGGGAGCTGTTTTTT. Translated: CASSLISANTGELFF.

This chain connects TRBV19 to TRBJ2-7; either TRBD1 or TRBD2 may supply D (5 bases each). There are 13 residues in the CDR3. Germline assignment: CDR1 LNHDA and CDR2 SQIVND (reference sequence). Trimming removed 7 bases from V and 0 bases from J, with 10 bases in between. This CDR3 is CASKGRSSYEQYF. CDR3 nucleotides: TGTGCCAGTAAGGGACGGAGCTCCTACGAGCAGTACTTC.

The chain uses TRBV7-2 and TRBJ2-2, with D unclear. CDR1 is SGHTA, CDR2 FQGNSA, per germline. Trimming removed 5 bases at V and 6 bases at J, with 10 bases between. The CDR3 totals 13 residues. The CDR3 region has the DNA TGTGCCAGCAGCATAAATTGGGCCGGGGAGCTGTTTTTT. The encoded protein is CASSINWAGELFF.

The V and J genes are TRBV11-3 and TRBJ2-6; 8 bases fit TRBD2. V lost 7 bases, J lost 2 bases, and 4 bases stayed unmatched. CDR1 SGHNT and CDR2 YENEEA come from the germline V gene. This CDR3 has 15 amino acids. In nucleotides, the CDR3 is TGTGCCAGCACCCCCGGGGGGGCTGGGGCCAACGTCCTGACTTTC. Encoded protein: CASTPGGAGANVLTF.

The gene calls are TRBV2 and TRBJ1-1; D is unresolved. Trimming left V 2 bases short and J 1 base short, with 8 bases between. The CDR3 has 14 amino acids. Germline loops: CDR1 SNHLY, CDR2 FYNNEI. This chain's CDR3 is CASSERAGNTEAFF. DNA for the CDR3: TGTGCCAGCAGTGAACGAGCGGGGAACACTGAAGCTTTCTTT.

The count of this clone is one. The germline gene is not matched at one end of the junction; a read error may be the cause. This chain uses TRBV20-1 with TRBJ1-1; no firm D call. Germline CDR1 is DFQATT and CDR2 is SNEGSKA (reference sequence). The CDR3 is 11 residues long. The CDR3 DNA reads as TGCAGTGTTAGGAGCTACACCGAAGCTTTCTTT. Amino acid sequence: CSVRSYTEAFF.

V and J are TRBV18 and TRBJ2-1; a possible D gene is TRBD1 (6 bases). CDR3 length: 16 amino acids. The ends were cut back, 3 bases at V and 0 bases at J, with 12 bases in the middle. CDR1 is KGHSH and CDR2 is LQKENI in the germline V gene. This chain's CDR3 is CASSPYRETSYNEQFF. In nucleotides, the CDR3 is TGTGCCAGCTCACCGTACAGGGAAACCTCCTACAATGAGCAGTTCTTC.

This chain uses TRBV5-1 with TRBJ2-7; D gene unclear. The CDR3 totals 14 residues. In germline, CDR1 is SGHRS, CDR2 YFSETQ. The ends were cut back, 0 bases at V and 1 base at J, with 8 bases in the middle. Here the CDR3 reads CASSLVGSSYEQYF. The DNA for the CDR3 is TGCGCCAGCAGCTTGGTCGGGTCTTCCTACGAGCAGTACTTC.

The V gene is TRBV27, the J gene TRBJ1-2; 9 bases line up with TRBD1. The CDR3 extends over 13 amino acids. V shed 4 bases, J shed 7 bases, and the junction held 4 bases outside the gene matches. Germline CDR1 reads MNHEY; CDR2 reads SMNVEV (reference sequence). The CDR3 region is CASSSGQGGGYTF. DNA of the CDR3: TGTGCCAGCAGTTCGGGACAGGGTGGTGGCTACACCTTC.

This chain links TRBV7-2 with TRBJ2-5; D may be TRBD2 (5 bases). The V gene lost 1 base and the J gene lost 5 bases, with 11 bases spanning the gap. Germline CDR1 reads SGHTA; CDR2 reads FQGNSA. The CDR3 spans 14 residues. CDR3 coding DNA: TGTGCCAGCAGCTTAGTAGCGTGGGTGGAGACCCAGTACTTC. Protein: CASSLVAWVETQYF. Filled out from reference TRBV7-2 and TRBJ2-5, the complete variable domain reads GAGVSQSPSNKVTEKGKDVELRCDPISGHTALYWYRQSLGQGLEFLIYFQGNSAPDKSGLPSDRFSAERTGGSVSTLTIQRTQQEDSAVYLCASSLVAWVETQYFGPGTRLLVL.

This rearrangement joins TRBV18 to TRBJ2-7; D perhaps matches TRBD1 (6 bases). The CDR3 is 15 amino acids. V was shortened by 6 bases and J by 5 bases, with 20 bases between the two germline ends. Germline V gene data show CDR1 as KGHSH and CDR2 as LQKENI. The chain's CDR3 is CASSTDRQAGNEQYF. The CDR3 DNA follows: TGTGCCAGCTCTACGGACAGACAGGCTGGGAACGAGCAGTACTTC.